The present T cell receptor beta chain was sequenced within a study of molecular identifiers for immune sequencing clone quantification. MiXCR was run by TCRdb on the PCR reads, yielding one entry per CDR3 protein. The table records just under 650,000 distinct CDR3 sequences, roughly 21% of them present only once. CDR3 length equals 16 residues. Looked up from germline, CDR1 is SGDLS and CDR2 is YYNGEE. V was pared by 0 bases and J by 1 base, with 3 bases of the junction left unmatched. This clonotype was seen ten or more times. This sequence joins TRBV9 and TRBJ2-5, with 10 bases identical to TRBD2. Input material: naive CD8+ T cells from blood, with Jurkat cell RNA spiked in. As for subset: FACS-sorted CD8+CD4-CCR7+CD45RA+ naive T cells. This clonotype was obtained from a human donor in good health. Some libraries in this study had Jurkat cell RNA spiked in. Here the CDR3 reads CASSVGRTSGQETQYF. The DNA of the CDR3 is TGTGCCAGCAGCGTAGGTAGGACTAGCGGCCAAGAGACCCAGTACTTC. Full variable domain (remainder filled in from reference TRBV9 and TRBJ2-5): DSGVTQTPKHLITATGQRVTLRCSPRSGDLSVYWYQQSLDQGLQFLIQYYNGEERAKGNILERFSAQQFPDLHSELNLSSLELGDSALYFCASSVGRTSGQETQYFGPGTRLLVL.